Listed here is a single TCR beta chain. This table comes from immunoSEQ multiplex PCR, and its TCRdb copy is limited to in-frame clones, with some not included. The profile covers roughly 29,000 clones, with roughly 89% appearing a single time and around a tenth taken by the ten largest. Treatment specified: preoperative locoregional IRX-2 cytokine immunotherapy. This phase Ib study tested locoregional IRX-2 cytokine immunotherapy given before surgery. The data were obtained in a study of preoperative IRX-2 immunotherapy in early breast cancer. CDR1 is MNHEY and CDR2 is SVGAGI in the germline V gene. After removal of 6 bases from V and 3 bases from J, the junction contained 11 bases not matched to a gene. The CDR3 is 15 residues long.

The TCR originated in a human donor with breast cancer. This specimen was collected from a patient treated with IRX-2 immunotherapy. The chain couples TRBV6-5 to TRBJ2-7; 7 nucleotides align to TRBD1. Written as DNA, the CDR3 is TGTGCCAGCAGCCCCGACTTCGACAGGGACTACGAGCAGTACTTC. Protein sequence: CASSPDFDRDYEQYF.